This T cell receptor (beta chain) was sequenced for a study of T cell responses to AZD1222 COVID-19 vaccine. The CDR3 is 16 residues long. In germline, CDR1 is SGHNT, CDR2 YYREEE (reference sequence). V lost 5 bases and J 0 bases, leaving 17 bases between the germline ends. The table came from immunoSEQ multiplex PCR; TCRdb's copy has only in-frame clones and leaves some out. Here the sample spans about 90,000 clones, about 86% being singletons. A word on this clone: Its antigen is unidentified.

Whole-study results and caveats: Nearly half of spike-specific TCRs reportedly target variant regions that are unmutated in the B.1.351 and B.1.1.7 variants. Among the donors, most were white British and more were female, and clonal diversity was possibly underestimated. Regions 160-218 and 743-854 held dominance among vaccine-associated CD4 TCRs, which spanned spike.

The sequenced sample was peripheral blood, obtained on day 0 of MenACWY control vaccination. This clonotype was sampled from an adult in good health. This chain connects TRBV5-4 to TRBJ1-1; D may be TRBD1 (6 bases). For the CDR3, the DNA is TGTGCCAGCAGTGAACGGACAGTAACCATGAACACTGAAGCTTTCTTT. The encoded protein is CASSERTVTMNTEAFF.